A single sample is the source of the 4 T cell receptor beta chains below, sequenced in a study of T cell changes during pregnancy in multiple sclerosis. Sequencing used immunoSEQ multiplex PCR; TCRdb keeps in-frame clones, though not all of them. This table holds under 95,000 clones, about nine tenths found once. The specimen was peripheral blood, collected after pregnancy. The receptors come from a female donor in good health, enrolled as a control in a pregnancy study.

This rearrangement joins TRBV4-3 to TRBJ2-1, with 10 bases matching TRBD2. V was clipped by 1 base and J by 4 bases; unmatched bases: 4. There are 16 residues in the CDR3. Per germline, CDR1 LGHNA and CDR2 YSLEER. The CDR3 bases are TGCGCCAGCAGCCAAGGGGTAGCGGGGGGTTACAATGAGCAGTTCTTC. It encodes CASSQGVAGGYNEQFF.

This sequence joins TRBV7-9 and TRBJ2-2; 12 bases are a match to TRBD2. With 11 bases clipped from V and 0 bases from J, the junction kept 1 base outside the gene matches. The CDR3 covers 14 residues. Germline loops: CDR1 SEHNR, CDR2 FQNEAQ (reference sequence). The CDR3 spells CAGLAGTNTGELFF. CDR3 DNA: TGTGCCGGACTAGCGGGGACGAACACCGGGGAGCTGTTTTTT.

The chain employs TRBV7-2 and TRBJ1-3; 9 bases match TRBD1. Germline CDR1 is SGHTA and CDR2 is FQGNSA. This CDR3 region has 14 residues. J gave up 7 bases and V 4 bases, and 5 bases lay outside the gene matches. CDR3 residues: CASSSNRGRNTIYF. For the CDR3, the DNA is TGTGCCAGCAGCTCAAACAGGGGGCGGAACACCATATATTTT. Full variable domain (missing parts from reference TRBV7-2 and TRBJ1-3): GAGVSQSPSNKVTEKGKDVELRCDPISGHTALYWYRQSLGQGLEFLIYFQGNSAPDKSGLPSDRFSAERTGGSVSTLTIQRTQQEDSAVYLCASSSNRGRNTIYFGEGSWLTVV.

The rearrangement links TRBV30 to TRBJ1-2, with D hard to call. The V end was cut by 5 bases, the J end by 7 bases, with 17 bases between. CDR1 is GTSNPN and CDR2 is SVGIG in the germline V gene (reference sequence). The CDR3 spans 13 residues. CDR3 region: CAWAWTFGGGYTF. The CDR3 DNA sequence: TGTGCCTGGGCTTGGACTTTTGGAGGTGGCTACACCTTC.